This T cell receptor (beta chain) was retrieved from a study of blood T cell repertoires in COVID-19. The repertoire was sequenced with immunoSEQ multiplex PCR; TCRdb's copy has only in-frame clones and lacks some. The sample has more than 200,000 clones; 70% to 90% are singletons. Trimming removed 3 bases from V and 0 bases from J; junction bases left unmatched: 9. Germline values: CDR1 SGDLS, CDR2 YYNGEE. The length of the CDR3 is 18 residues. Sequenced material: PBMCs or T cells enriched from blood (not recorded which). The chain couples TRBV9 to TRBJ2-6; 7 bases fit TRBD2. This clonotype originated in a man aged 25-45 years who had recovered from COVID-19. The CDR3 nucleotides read TGTGCCAGCAGCGCCAGCGGGACGGGGGACTCTGGGGCCAACGTCCTGACTTTC. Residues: CASSASGTGDSGANVLTF.